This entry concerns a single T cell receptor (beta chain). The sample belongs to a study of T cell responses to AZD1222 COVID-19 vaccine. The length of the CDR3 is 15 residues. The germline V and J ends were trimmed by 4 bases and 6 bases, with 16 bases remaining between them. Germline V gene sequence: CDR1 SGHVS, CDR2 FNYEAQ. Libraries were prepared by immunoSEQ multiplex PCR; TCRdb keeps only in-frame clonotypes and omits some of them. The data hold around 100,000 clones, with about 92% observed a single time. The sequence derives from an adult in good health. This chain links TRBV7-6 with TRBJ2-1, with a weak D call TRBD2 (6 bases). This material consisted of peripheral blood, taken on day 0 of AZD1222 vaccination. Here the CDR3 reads CASSSPVATSNEQFF. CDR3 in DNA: TGTGCCAGCAGCTCTCCCGTTGCGACTAGCAATGAGCAGTTCTTC.